This TCR beta chain was captured by sequencing in a study of CD8+ T cells in alopecia areata. RNA was extracted and reverse transcribed into cDNA as the sequencing template. Assay used: immunoSEQ multiplex PCR; TCRdb lists only in-frame clones, some missing. The profile shows fewer than 150,000 clones, roughly 68% of them singletons. Germline V lookup: CDR1 SQVTM, CDR2 ANQGSEA. This CDR3 spans 15 amino acids. Sequencing input: CD4+ T cells sorted from blood. The origin of this receptor is a human donor in good health. This sequence joins TRBV29-1 and TRBJ2-6; D is tentatively TRBD1 or TRBD2 (6 bases each). The CDR3 protein is CVGEVGAGGANVLTF. CDR3 DNA sequence: TGCGTGGGAGAAGTGGGGGCGGGGGGGGCCAACGTCCTGACTTTC.